These 14 T cell receptor beta chains were all obtained from the same sample, sequenced in a study of T cell changes during pregnancy in multiple sclerosis. Assay: immunoSEQ multiplex PCR; the TCRdb copy retains only in-frame clones and omits some. Among roughly 100,000 clones listed, about 89% were seen once. The starting material was peripheral blood, obtained after pregnancy. The receptors were sampled from a female donor with multiple sclerosis, enrolled in a pregnancy study.

The count of this clone is one. The chain has TRBV15 and TRBJ2-5; D not certain. V was cut by 6 bases and J by 4 bases, with 15 bases left in between. Germline V gives CDR1 LNHNV, CDR2 YYDKDF (reference sequence). The CDR3 runs to 14 residues. The CDR3 spells CATRAPLPPETQYF. CDR3 nucleotides: TGTGCCACCAGGGCCCCCCTCCCGCCAGAGACCCAGTACTTC.

V usage is TRBV20-1 and J usage is TRBJ1-2; 9 bases align to TRBD1. Germline V gene sequence: CDR1 DFQATT, CDR2 SNEGSKA (reference sequence). Losses at the gene ends were 8 bases for V and 6 bases for J; bases not matched to a gene: 4. This CDR3 region has 11 residues. The CDR3 sequence: CSWDRADGYTF. CDR3 nucleotide sequence: TGCAGTTGGGACAGGGCCGATGGCTACACCTTC.

Note on this clone: An end of the junction does not agree with germline; a read error may underlie this. The chain carries TRBV7-7 and TRBJ2-3; 7 nucleotides match TRBD1. From germline, CDR1 is SSHAT and CDR2 FNYEAQ (reference sequence). CDR3 length: 15 residues. CDR3: CASSQGVGGTDTQYF. The CDR3 DNA reads TGTGCTAGCAGCCAGGGGGTGGGGGGCACAGATACGCAGTATTTT.

This chain connects TRBV4-1 to TRBJ2-6; 11 bases are shared with TRBD1. Germline V gene lookup returns CDR1 MGHRA and CDR2 YSYEKL. This CDR3 is built from 18 residues. V was clipped by 5 bases and J by 1 base; unmatched bases: 7. In DNA, the CDR3 is TGCGCCAGCAGCGACCCCGGACAGGGGGCATCTGGGGCCAACGTCCTGACTTTC. Residues: CASSDPGQGASGANVLTF.

Comment on this clone: Within the sample, other DNA sequences also encode this same CDR3. The rearrangement links TRBV5-1 to TRBJ2-7; D gene unclear. Germline CDR1 and CDR2: SGHRS and YFSETQ. Trimming took 0 bases from V and 0 from J, leaving 7 bases between them. This CDR3 region has 14 residues. Written as DNA, the CDR3 is TGCGCCAGCAGCTTGGACACAAGCTCCTACGAGCAGTACTTC. As protein: CASSLDTSSYEQYF.

J is TRBJ2-2 and V is TRBV13; D remains unclear. Germline V gene data show CDR1 as PRHDT and CDR2 as FYEKMQ (reference sequence). The CDR3 has 12 amino acids. V lost 4 bases and J lost 6, with 6 bases in between. CDR3 sequence: CASSSVPGELFF. In nucleotides, the CDR3 is TGTGCCAGCAGCTCAGTGCCCGGGGAGCTGTTTTTT. Full variable domain (remainder filled in from reference TRBV13 and TRBJ2-2): AAGVIQSPRHLIKEKRETATLKCYPIPRHDTVYWYQQGPGQDPQFLISFYEKMQSDKGSIPDRFSAQQFSDYHSELNMSSLELGDSALYFCASSSVPGELFFGEGSRLTVL.

V and J are TRBV7-2 and TRBJ2-3, with unresolved D. This CDR3 comprises 15 residues. Germline loops: CDR1 SGHTA, CDR2 FQGNSA. Trimming removed 5 bases from V and 0 bases from J, with 12 bases in between. For the CDR3, the DNA is TGTGCCAGCAGCCACGGTGAGGTTAGCACAGATACGCAGTATTTT. Translation: CASSHGEVSTDTQYF. Combining the CDR3 with reference TRBV7-2 and TRBJ2-3 gives the whole variable domain GAGVSQSPSNKVTEKGKDVELRCDPISGHTALYWYRQSLGQGLEFLIYFQGNSAPDKSGLPSDRFSAERTGGSVSTLTIQRTQQEDSAVYLCASSHGEVSTDTQYFGPGTRLTVL.

The chain has TRBV16 and TRBJ2-4, with TRBD1 matching over 7 bases. Germline-derived CDR1 and CDR2 are KGHSY and FQNENV. V lost 0 bases, J lost 15 bases, and 5 bases stayed unmatched. The CDR3 has 12 amino acids. In DNA, the CDR3 is TGTGCCAGCAGCCAATCTCCCGGGACAGTGTACTTC. Its translation is CASSQSPGTVYF.

The chain carries TRBV6-5 and TRBJ1-1, with unresolved D. V lost 5 bases to trimming and J lost 5 bases, with 9 bases between them. This CDR3 has 12 residues. CDR1 MNHEY and CDR2 SVGAGI come from the germline V gene. The CDR3 DNA is TGTGCCAGCAGTAGAGGGTGGACTGAAGCTTTCTTT. It codes for CASSRGWTEAFF.

The V and J genes are TRBV25-1 and TRBJ1-2; a weak D match, TRBD1 (6 bases). The V gene lost 6 bases and the J gene lost 8 bases, with 16 bases spanning the gap. Germline V gene data show CDR1 as MGHDK and CDR2 as SYGVNS. CDR3 size: 13 residues. CDR3 coding DNA: TGTGCCAGCAGCGACGGGCAGGGGCGAGGCTACACCTTC. Its protein is CASSDGQGRGYTF.

The rearrangement links TRBV9 to TRBJ1-2, with TRBD1 as a possible D gene (6 bases). This CDR3 is built from 14 residues. CDR1 is SGDLS and CDR2 is YYNGEE in the germline V gene. V was pared by 4 bases and J by 2 bases, with 12 bases between. CDR3 loop: CASSPGTSNYGYTF. The DNA of the CDR3 is TGTGCCAGCAGCCCTGGGACATCCAACTATGGCTACACCTTC.

This chain links TRBV7-2 with TRBJ1-2, with 8 bases that match TRBD1. CDR1 and CDR2 from the germline V gene are SGHTA and FQGNSA. This CDR3 has 14 amino acids. V shed 6 bases and J 5 bases; nucleotides not matched to a gene: 8. The CDR3 DNA follows: TGTGCCAGCAGGCTGACAGGGGTGAATTATGGCTACACCTTC. Translation: CASRLTGVNYGYTF.

For the CDR3, the DNA is TGTGCCAGCTCACCTTTGATGGACAGGGCCATCAGCTCTGGAAACACCATATATTTT. Protein sequence: CASSPLMDRAISSGNTIYF. The chain uses TRBV18 and TRBJ1-3, with 8 bases fitting TRBD1. The CDR3 runs 19 residues. The V gene's germline CDR1 is KGHSH and CDR2 LQKENI. Unmatched junction bases numbered 13, after V lost 3 bases and J lost 0 bases.

This clone occurred once. J is TRBJ1-5 and V is TRBV5-6; a possible D gene is TRBD1 (6 bases). Trimming stripped 2 bases from V and 6 bases from J, with 15 bases between. The length of the CDR3 is 15 residues. Looked up from germline, CDR1 is SGHDT and CDR2 is YYEEEE. CDR3 nucleotides: TGTGCCAGCAGCTTACGCCAGGGGCACGGTCAGCCCCAGCATTTT. Translated, it gives CASSLRQGHGQPQHF.